One sample yielded the 15 T cell receptor beta chains listed below, sequenced in a study of T cell changes during pregnancy in multiple sclerosis. Profiling relied on immunoSEQ multiplex PCR, and the TCRdb table lists in-frame clones only, not all of them. This sample carries over 65,000 clones, more than 85% of them seen once, and the ten largest clones take around 1.8%. The source material was peripheral blood, sampled in the first trimester of pregnancy. Source of these receptors: a female donor in good health, enrolled as a control in a pregnancy study.

The rearrangement uses TRBV19 and TRBJ2-7; TRBD2 is a possible D gene (5 bases). In germline, CDR1 is LNHDA, CDR2 SQIVND (reference sequence). V gave up 8 bases and J gave up 3 bases, with 14 bases separating them. This CDR3 has 13 residues. CDR3 in DNA: TGTGCCAGTGGAGGTCTCCCCGTCTACGAGCAGTACTTC. Amino acid sequence: CASGGLPVYEQYF.

This chain connects TRBV4-2 to TRBJ2-7, with 8 bases matching TRBD1. The CDR3 is made up of 15 amino acids. The germline gives CDR1 LGHNA, CDR2 YNFKEQ. V shed 3 bases, J shed 2 bases, and the junction held 6 bases outside the gene matches. CDR3 in amino acids: CASSHIQGETYEQYF. The CDR3 DNA is TGTGCCAGCAGCCACATACAGGGGGAGACCTACGAGCAGTACTTC.

The V call is TRBV9, the J call TRBJ1-2, with 7 bases lining up with TRBD1. This CDR3 has 14 amino acids. Looked up from germline, CDR1 is SGDLS and CDR2 is YYNGEE. Trimming cost V 5 bases and J 4 bases; bases outside gene matches: 8. The DNA of the CDR3 is TGTGCCAGCAGAGCCACAGGGGTGTCCTATGGCTACACCTTC. This translates into CASRATGVSYGYTF.

The chain is built from TRBV6-6 and TRBJ2-7; TRBD1 matches at 9 bases. This CDR3 comprises 12 residues. J gave up 4 bases and V 7 bases, and 2 bases lay outside the gene matches. The germline gives CDR1 MNHNY, CDR2 SVGAGI (reference sequence). Here the CDR3 reads CASKDRGYEQYF. CDR3 nucleotide sequence: TGTGCCAGCAAGGACAGGGGATACGAGCAGTACTTC.

The chain couples TRBV7-6 to TRBJ2-4, with no clear D. Per the germline V gene, CDR1 is SGHVS and CDR2 is FNYEAQ. The CDR3 sequence is 14 residues long. Trimming stripped 6 bases from V and 7 bases from J, with 16 bases between. CDR3 in amino acids: CASSSRPGRNIQYF. For the CDR3, the DNA is TGTGCCAGCAGTTCCCGGCCGGGTAGGAACATTCAGTACTTC.

The chain is built from TRBV5-4 and TRBJ2-5, with TRBD2 matching over 12 bases. Trimming cost V 4 bases and J 3 bases; bases outside gene matches: 13. The CDR3 runs to 18 residues. Germline V gene sequence: CDR1 SGHNT, CDR2 YYREEE (reference sequence). CDR3 DNA: TGTGCCAGCAGCCCCTCCGGGACTAGCGGGTCAACCAAAGAGACCCAGTACTTC. Protein sequence: CASSPSGTSGSTKETQYF. Full variable domain (outside the CDR3, taken from reference TRBV5-4 and TRBJ2-5): ETGVTQSPTHLIKTRGQQVTLRCSSQSGHNTVSWYQQALGQGPQFIFQYYREEENGRGNFPPRFSGLQFPNYSSELNVNALELDDSALYLCASSPSGTSGSTKETQYFGPGTRLLVL.

The chain uses TRBV9 and TRBJ2-3; D is unclear. The CDR3 contains 12 residues. The V end lost 4 bases, the J end lost 4 bases, and 7 bases lay between the germline ends. The germline V gene has CDR1 SGDLS and CDR2 YYNGEE. CDR3 sequence reads: CASSPGSDTQYF. Here the CDR3 DNA reads TGTGCCAGCAGCCCCGGGTCAGATACGCAGTATTTT.

The chain uses TRBV2 and TRBJ1-5, with a possible D match to TRBD1 (6 bases). Trimming removed 4 bases from V and 4 bases from J, with 14 bases in between. The CDR3 is 15 amino acids. Germline CDR1 and CDR2: SNHLY and FYNNEI. The DNA of the CDR3 is TGTGCCAGCAGTGTTTGGACAGCACTTAATCAGCCCCAGCATTTT. This sequence encodes CASSVWTALNQPQHF.

This sequence joins TRBV18 and TRBJ1-1; the match to TRBD1 covers 7 bases. Germline CDR1 KGHSH, CDR2 LQKENI. With V trimmed by 2 bases and J by 4 bases, 10 bases remained unmatched. The CDR3 sequence is 16 residues long. DNA of the CDR3: TGTGCCAGCTCACCAGAAATACAGGGGCCGGGCACTGAAGCTTTCTTT. Amino acid sequence: CASSPEIQGPGTEAFF. Combining the CDR3 with reference TRBV18 and TRBJ1-1 gives the whole variable domain NAGVMQNPRHLVRRRGQEARLRCSPMKGHSHVYWYRQLPEEGLKFMVYLQKENIIDESGMPKERFSAEFPKEGPSILRIQQVVRGDSAAYFCASSPEIQGPGTEAFFGQGTRLTVV.

This chain uses TRBV9 with TRBJ2-1, with D possibly matching TRBD2 (5 bases). Germline lookup yields CDR1 SGDLS and CDR2 YYNGEE. The CDR3 extends over 14 amino acids. Trimming took off 0 bases at V and 5 bases at J, with 9 bases between the two ends. CDR3 loop: CASSVESGNNEQFF. The CDR3 DNA is TGTGCCAGCAGCGTAGAAAGCGGAAACAATGAGCAGTTCTTC. The full variable domain, with the rest looked up from reference TRBV9 and TRBJ2-1, is DSGVTQTPKHLITATGQRVTLRCSPRSGDLSVYWYQQSLDQGLQFLIQYYNGEERAKGNILERFSAQQFPDLHSELNLSSLELGDSALYFCASSVESGNNEQFFGPGTRLTVL.

The rearrangement joins TRBV4-3 to TRBJ1-1; D is uncertain. Germline CDR1 and CDR2: LGHNA and YSLEER. Trimming cost V 1 base and J 2 bases, with 8 bases left between them. The CDR3 sequence is 14 residues long. This CDR3 reads CASSQGRLNTEAFF. DNA of the CDR3: TGCGCCAGCAGCCAAGGCCGACTTAACACTGAAGCTTTCTTT.

This sequence joins TRBV4-3 and TRBJ1-2; D is possibly TRBD1 (6 bases). V was shortened by 2 bases and J by 3 bases, with 19 bases between the two germline ends. The CDR3 has 17 residues. Germline CDR1 is LGHNA and CDR2 is YSLEER. The CDR3 DNA follows: TGCGCCAGCAGCCAATCTGAGGCAGGGGCGATCTACTATGGCTACACCTTC. This encodes CASSQSEAGAIYYGYTF.

This clone was observed a single time. The chain recombines TRBV4-3 with TRBJ2-1; TRBD1 aligns across 11 bases. The germline V gene has CDR1 LGHNA and CDR2 YSLEER. The CDR3 contains 16 residues. The V segment lost 5 bases and the J segment 7 bases; nucleotides outside the gene matches: 10. This CDR3 reads CASSSARDRGGNEQFF. In DNA form, the CDR3 reads TGCGCCAGCAGCTCCGCGAGGGACAGGGGGGGGAATGAGCAGTTCTTC.

This chain uses TRBV5-8 with TRBJ1-3, with 8 bases fitting TRBD1. The CDR3 runs 16 residues. Germline V gene data show CDR1 as SGHTS and CDR2 as YDEGEE. V shed 3 bases, J shed 4 bases, and the junction held 9 bases outside the gene matches. This CDR3 is CASSWTGQGFGNTIYF. CDR3 sequence (DNA): TGTGCCAGCAGCTGGACAGGGCAGGGCTTCGGAAACACCATATATTTT.

This clone was detected once. CDR3 residues: CATLRGVGEAFF. The CDR3 DNA reads TGTGCCACCCTACGGGGGGTAGGTGAAGCTTTCTTT. This chain uses TRBV28 with TRBJ1-1; a possible D gene is TRBD1 (5 bases). Germline loops: CDR1 MDHEN, CDR2 SYDVKM. The length of the CDR3 is 12 residues. Deletions cut 10 bases from V and 7 bases from J, with 16 bases between.